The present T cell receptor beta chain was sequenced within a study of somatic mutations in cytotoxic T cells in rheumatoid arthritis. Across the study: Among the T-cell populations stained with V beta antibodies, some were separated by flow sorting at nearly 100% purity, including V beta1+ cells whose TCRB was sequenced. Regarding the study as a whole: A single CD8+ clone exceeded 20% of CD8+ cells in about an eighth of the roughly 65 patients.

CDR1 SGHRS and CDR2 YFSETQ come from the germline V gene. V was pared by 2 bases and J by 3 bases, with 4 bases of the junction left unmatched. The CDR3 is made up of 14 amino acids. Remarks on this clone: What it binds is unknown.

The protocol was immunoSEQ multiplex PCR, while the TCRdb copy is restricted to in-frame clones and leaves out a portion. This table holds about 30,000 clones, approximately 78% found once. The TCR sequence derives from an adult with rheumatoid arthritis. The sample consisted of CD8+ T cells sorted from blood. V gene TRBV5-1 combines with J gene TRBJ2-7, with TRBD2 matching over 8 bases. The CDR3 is CASSLSGTSYEQYF. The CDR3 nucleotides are TGCGCCAGCAGCTTATCCGGGACTAGCTACGAGCAGTACTTC.